A single TCR beta chain is shown here with its context. Its target is unknown. PCR was performed using 60 Vbeta and 13 Jbeta primers. The data were produced by immunoSEQ multiplex PCR, yet TCRdb's version contains in-frame clones alone and is incomplete. The sample yields around 57,000 clones, 89% seen once. This record comes from a study of cytomegalovirus exposure and HLA in healthy donors. Whole-study results and caveats: In a later analysis, TCR association rates varied by HLA locus: DRB1 most, HLA-C fewest. Association of a missense DCLRE1C variant with TCR beta V- and J-gene trimming was reported in a later analysis.

The source is a man aged 25 to 40 in good health and CMV-seropositive. The sequencing input was PBMCs.

The CDR3 is CASSYLDSPSYEQYF. The CDR3 DNA reads TGTGCCAGCAGCTACCTCGACTCTCCCTCCTACGAGCAGTACTTC. The chain joins TRBV5-6 to TRBJ2-7; D uncertain. V lost 3 bases to trimming and J lost 0 bases, with 13 bases between them. This CDR3 contains 15 residues. Germline V gene sequence: CDR1 SGHDT, CDR2 YYEEEE. The variable domain in full, with the rest retrieved from reference TRBV5-6 and TRBJ2-7, is DAGVTQSPTHLIKTRGQQVTLRCSPKSGHDTVSWYQQALGQGPQFIFQYYEEEERQRGNFPDRFSGHQFPNYSSELNVNALLLGDSALYLCASSYLDSPSYEQYFGPGTRLTVT.